Shown below are 7 T cell receptor beta chains from a single sample sequenced in a study of a mutant IDH1 vaccine in newly diagnosed glioma. The sample's time point: week 11, during vaccination. Doses comprised 300 ug of mutant IDH1 20-mer peptide each, plus topical imiquimod. Clones were sequenced by immunoSEQ multiplex PCR, and TCRdb holds only the in-frame ones, with some missing. The data contain about 66,000 clones, approximately 84% of them seen just once; the ten biggest clones take up more than 7.5%. The antigens these receptors bind are not known. The specimen comprised PBMCs, sampled from a glioma patient whose treatment included an IDH1 peptide vaccine. The source is a woman in her fifties or sixties with glioma.

CDR3 DNA: TGTGCCTTACTGGGTGGGATGGCGGGGGGGCCGTGGGAGACCCAGTACTTC. It codes for CALLGGMAGGPWETQYF. V and J are TRBV5-4 and TRBJ2-5, with 9 nucleotides matching TRBD2. The CDR3 is 17 residues long. The V gene end was trimmed by 10 bases and the J gene end by 5 bases; junction bases not matched to a gene: 21. Germline V gene sequence: CDR1 SGHNT, CDR2 YYREEE (reference sequence).

The chain employs TRBV25-1 and TRBJ2-5; D uncertain. Germline CDR1 is MGHDK and CDR2 is SYGVNS. Trimming took off 2 bases at V and 5 bases at J, with 3 bases between the two ends. The CDR3 is 11 amino acids. CDR3 residues: CASSEAETQYF. The CDR3 DNA reads TGTGCCAGCAGTGAAGCCGAGACCCAGTACTTC.

The rearrangement links TRBV9 to TRBJ1-1, with D unresolved. V was trimmed by 0 bases and J by 1 base, leaving 10 bases between them. Germline V gives CDR1 SGDLS, CDR2 YYNGEE. The length of the CDR3 is 15 residues. The DNA of the CDR3 is TGTGCCAGCAGCGTAGACCGGGCCACGAACACTGAAGCTTTCTTT. Translation gives CASSVDRATNTEAFF.

The chain couples TRBV14 to TRBJ2-7, with 7 bases aligning to TRBD1. The germline gives CDR1 SGHDN, CDR2 FVKESK. The CDR3 covers 17 residues. V trimming: 4 bases; J trimming: 1 base; junction bases outside the gene matches: 13. The CDR3 nucleotides read TGTGCCAGCAGCCCGAGACCGGGACAGCTTTCTTCCTACGAGCAGTACTTC. This encodes CASSPRPGQLSSYEQYF.

The chain combines TRBV7-2 with TRBJ2-7; perhaps TRBD1 as D (9 bases). With 4 bases removed from V and 1 base from J, the gap between germline ends came to 17 bases. The CDR3 loop spans 16 amino acids. From germline, CDR1 is SGHTA and CDR2 FQGNSA. CDR3 in amino acids: CASSSGGDRVSYEQYF. Here the CDR3 DNA reads TGTGCCAGCAGCTCCGGGGGGGACAGGGTTTCCTACGAGCAGTACTTC. The variable domain in full, with the rest retrieved from reference TRBV7-2 and TRBJ2-7, is GAGVSQSPSNKVTEKGKDVELRCDPISGHTALYWYRQSLGQGLEFLIYFQGNSAPDKSGLPSDRFSAERTGGSVSTLTIQRTQQEDSAVYLCASSSGGDRVSYEQYFGPGTRLTVT.

The chain employs TRBV6-1 and TRBJ2-3, with unresolved D. V was pared by 3 bases and J by 6 bases, with 10 bases between. Looked up from germline, CDR1 is MNHNS and CDR2 is SASEGT. The CDR3 is 13 residues long. CDR3 sequence: CASSEGTGDTQYF. As DNA, the CDR3 is TGTGCCAGCAGTGAGGGAACCGGGGATACGCAGTATTTT.

A single count supports this clone. The CDR3 region has the DNA TGTGCCAGCAGTTACTCAAGCAGGGGTAGCAATCAGCCCCAGCATTTT. Encoded protein: CASSYSSRGSNQPQHF. V gene TRBV6-5 combines with J gene TRBJ1-5, with TRBD1 as a possible D gene (6 bases). Trimming left V 0 bases short and J 0 bases short, with 9 bases between. This CDR3 is 16 amino acids long. CDR1 is MNHEY, CDR2 SVGAGI, per germline.